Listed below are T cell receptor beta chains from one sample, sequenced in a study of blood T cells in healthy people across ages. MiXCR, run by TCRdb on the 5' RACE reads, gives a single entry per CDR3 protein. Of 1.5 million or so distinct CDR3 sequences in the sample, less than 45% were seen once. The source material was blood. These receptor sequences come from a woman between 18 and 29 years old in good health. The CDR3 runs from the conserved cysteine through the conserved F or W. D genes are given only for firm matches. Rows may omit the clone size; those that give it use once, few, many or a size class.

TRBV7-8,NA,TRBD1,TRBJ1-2,CASRSLYRGFHGYTF,TGTGCCAGCAGATCGCTCTACAGGGGATTCCATGGCTACACCTTC
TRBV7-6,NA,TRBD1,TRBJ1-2,CASSLVVGQVGNGYTF,TGTGCCAGCAGCTTAGTAGTGGGACAGGTTGGGAATGGCTACACCTTC
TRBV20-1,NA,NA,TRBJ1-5,CSASGYREADSNQPQHF,TGCAGTGCTAGCGGATATCGTGAAGCGGATAGCAATCAGCCCCAGCATTTT
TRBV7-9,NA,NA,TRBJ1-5,CAISSAFLQPQHF,TGTGCCATCAGCTCCGCCTTTTTGCAGCCCCAGCATTTT
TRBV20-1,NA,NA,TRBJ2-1,CSAGGLTSSNNEQFF,TGCAGTGCCGGTGGGCTTACGAGCTCCAACAATGAGCAGTTCTTC
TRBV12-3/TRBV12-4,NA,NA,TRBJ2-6,CASSLDFGSGANVLTF,TGTGCCAGCAGTTTGGATTTTGGCTCTGGGGCCAACGTCCTGACTTTC
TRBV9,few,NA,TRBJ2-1,CASSVVGAFDNEQFF,TGTGCCAGCAGCGTAGTGGGGGCGTTCGACAATGAGCAGTTCTTC
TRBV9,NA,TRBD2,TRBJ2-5,CASSVGLAGDLGETQYF,TGTGCCAGCAGCGTGGGACTAGCGGGAGACCTTGGAGAGACCCAGTACTTC
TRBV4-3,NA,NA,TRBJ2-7,CASSQDIGFRGHEQYF,TGCGCCAGCAGCCAAGATATTGGGTTTAGGGGCCACGAGCAGTACTTC
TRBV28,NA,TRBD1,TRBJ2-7,CASSSTGRGRKEQYF,TGTGCCAGCAGTTCAACAGGCAGGGGGAGAAAAGAGCAGTACTTC
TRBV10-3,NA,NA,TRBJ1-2,CAISASGGEDYGYTF,TGTGCCATCAGTGCGTCCGGGGGGGAGGACTATGGCTACACCTTC
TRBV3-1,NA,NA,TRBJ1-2,CASSHEGIQGSHGYTF,TGTGCCAGCAGCCACGAGGGGATACAGGGATCTCATGGCTACACCTTC
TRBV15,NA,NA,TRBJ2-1,CATSRDSTISGNNEQFF,TGTGCCACCAGCAGAGATAGTACTATCTCAGGCAACAATGAGCAGTTCTTC
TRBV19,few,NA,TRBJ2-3,CASGGKGGTQYF,TGTGCCAGTGGTGGAAAGGGTGGTACGCAGTATTTT
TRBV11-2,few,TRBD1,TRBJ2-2,CASSFRDRGTGELFF,TGTGCCAGCAGCTTCCGGGACAGGGGCACCGGGGAGCTGTTTTTT
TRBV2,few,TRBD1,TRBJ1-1,CASRTLQGMNTEAFF,TGTGCCAGCAGAACACTACAGGGGATGAACACTGAAGCTTTCTTT
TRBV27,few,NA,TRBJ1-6,CASSLLGPDSPLHF,TGTGCCAGCAGCCTACTAGGACCCGATTCACCCCTCCACTTT
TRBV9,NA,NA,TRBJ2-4,CASSPRDTLLAKNIQYF,TGTGCCAGCAGCCCGAGGGACACCCTACTAGCCAAAAACATTCAGTACTTC
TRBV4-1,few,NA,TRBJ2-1,CASSQGAREAEQFF,TGCGCCAGCAGCCAAGGAGCGAGGGAAGCAGAGCAGTTCTTC
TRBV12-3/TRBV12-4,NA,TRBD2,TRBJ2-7,CASIRGGALEQYF,TGTGCCAGCATCCGCGGGGGGGCCCTCGAGCAGTACTTC
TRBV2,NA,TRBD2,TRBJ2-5,CASTGTSGSDEQYF,TGTGCCAGCACAGGGACTAGCGGGAGCGATGAGCAGTACTTC
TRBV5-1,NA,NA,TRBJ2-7,CASSLTTYYEQYF,TGCGCCAGCAGCTTGACTACTTACTACGAGCAGTACTTC
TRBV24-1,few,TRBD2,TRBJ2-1,CATSDLRLAGVNEQFF,TGTGCCACCAGTGATTTGCGCCTAGCGGGAGTCAATGAGCAGTTCTTC
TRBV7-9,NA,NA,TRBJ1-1,CASTPWDTEAFF,TGTGCCAGCACCCCATGGGACACTGAAGCTTTCTTT
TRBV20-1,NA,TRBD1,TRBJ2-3,CSASHRGLVGTDTQYF,TGCAGTGCTTCACACAGGGGGCTAGTAGGCACAGATACGCAGTATTTT
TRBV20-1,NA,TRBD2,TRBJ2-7,CSALGGGWTGGSYEQYF,TGCAGTGCCCTGGGTGGAGGGTGGACGGGGGGGTCCTACGAGCAGTACTTC
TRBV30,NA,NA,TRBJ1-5,CAWSARRDNGINQPQHF,TGTGCCTGGAGTGCTCGCAGGGACAACGGGATAAATCAGCCCCAGCATTTT
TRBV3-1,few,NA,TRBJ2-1,CASSQEVGGSYNEQFF,TGTGCCAGCAGCCAAGAGGTCGGGGGCTCCTACAATGAGCAGTTCTTC
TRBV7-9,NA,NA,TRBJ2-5,CASSHHRQGKTQYF,TGTGCCAGCAGCCACCACCGCCAGGGGAAGACCCAGTACTTC
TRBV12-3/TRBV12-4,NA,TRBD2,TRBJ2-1,CASSFPSGGDDEQFF,TGTGCCAGCAGTTTTCCGAGCGGGGGGGACGATGAGCAGTTCTTC
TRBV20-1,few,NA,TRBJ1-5,CSARDRLQYSNQPQHF,TGCAGTGCTAGAGATCGATTACAGTATAGCAATCAGCCCCAGCATTTT
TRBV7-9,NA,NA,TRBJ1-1,CASSLVGRSLRWEAFF,TGTGCCAGCAGCTTAGTCGGGCGCAGCCTAAGGTGGGAAGCTTTCTTT
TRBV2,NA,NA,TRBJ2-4,CASRGGGTQNIQYF,TGTGCCAGCAGAGGAGGGGGGACCCAAAACATTCAGTACTTC
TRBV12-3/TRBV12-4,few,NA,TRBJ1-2,CASSPDANYGYTF,TGTGCCAGCAGCCCCGATGCTAACTATGGCTACACCTTC
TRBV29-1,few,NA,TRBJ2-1,CSVINRHDNEQFF,TGCAGCGTAATTAATAGACACGACAATGAGCAGTTCTTC